This TCR beta chain was retrieved from a study of shared clonotypes between healthy human individuals. Study findings and constraints: When naive CD4 clonotypes were compared across a few donors, about 4.8% were shared.

The CDR3 extends over 17 amino acids. V shed 2 bases, J shed 3 bases, and the junction held 11 bases outside the gene matches. Germline loops: CDR1 SGHRS, CDR2 YFSETQ. The assay was carried out at the deep level. Sorted-subset replicate PCRs used around 200 ng of genomic DNA. This amount corresponded to tens of thousands of T cell genomes. In the original analysis: ImmunoSEQ junction-only sequences lacked quality scores, so their filtering differed. Only in-frame clones appear in the TCRdb table, and some are missing; sequencing was by immunoSEQ multiplex PCR. D and trimming come from the DNA, and the V and J calls and clone size come from that table. Of about a million clones listed, approximately 77% were seen once; the top ten hold 0.7% to 0.95%. As for this clone: The antigen remains unidentified.

Sequencing was performed on memory CD4+ T cells from PBMCs. Regarding subset: CD45RA-negative fraction. This TCR was sampled from a man aged 18 to 30 in good health. Some clones in this sample may be carry-over from other donors' samples. V is TRBV5-1 and J is TRBJ2-1; 7 bases agree with TRBD2. The CDR3 DNA reads TGCGCCAGCAGCTTAACCGGGAGGAGTTGGGGCTACAATGAGCAGTTCTTC. Protein product: CASSLTGRSWGYNEQFF.